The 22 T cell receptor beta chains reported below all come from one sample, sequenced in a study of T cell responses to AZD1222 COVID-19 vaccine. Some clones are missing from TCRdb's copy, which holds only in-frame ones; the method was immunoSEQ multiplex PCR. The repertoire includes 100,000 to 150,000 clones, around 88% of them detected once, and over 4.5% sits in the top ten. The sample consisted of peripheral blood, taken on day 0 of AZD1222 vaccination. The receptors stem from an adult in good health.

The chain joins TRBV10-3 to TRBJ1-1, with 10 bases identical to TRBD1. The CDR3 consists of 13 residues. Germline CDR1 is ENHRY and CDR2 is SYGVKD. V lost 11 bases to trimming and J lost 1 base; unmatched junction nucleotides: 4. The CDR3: CAVGDRGNTEAFF. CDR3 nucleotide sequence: TGTGCCGTGGGGGACAGGGGGAACACTGAAGCTTTCTTT.

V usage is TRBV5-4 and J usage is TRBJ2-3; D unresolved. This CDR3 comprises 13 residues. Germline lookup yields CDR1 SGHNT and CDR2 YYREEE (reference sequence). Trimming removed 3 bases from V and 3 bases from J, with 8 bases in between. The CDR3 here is CASSSTLTDTQYF. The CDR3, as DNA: TGTGCCAGCAGCTCGACCTTGACAGATACGCAGTATTTT.

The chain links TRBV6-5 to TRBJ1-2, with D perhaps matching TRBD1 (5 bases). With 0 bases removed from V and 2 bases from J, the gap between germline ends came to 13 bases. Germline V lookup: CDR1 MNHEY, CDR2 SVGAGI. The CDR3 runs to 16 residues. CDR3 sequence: CASSYSMWQGNYGYTF. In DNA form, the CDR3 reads TGTGCCAGCAGTTACTCGATGTGGCAGGGAAACTATGGCTACACCTTC.

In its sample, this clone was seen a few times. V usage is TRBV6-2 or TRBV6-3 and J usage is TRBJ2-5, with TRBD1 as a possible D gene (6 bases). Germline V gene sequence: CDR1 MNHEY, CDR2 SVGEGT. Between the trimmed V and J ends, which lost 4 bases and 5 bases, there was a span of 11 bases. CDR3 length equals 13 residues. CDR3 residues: CASSSRGGETQYF. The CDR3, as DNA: TGTGCCAGCAGTTCCAGGGGCGGTGAGACCCAGTACTTC.

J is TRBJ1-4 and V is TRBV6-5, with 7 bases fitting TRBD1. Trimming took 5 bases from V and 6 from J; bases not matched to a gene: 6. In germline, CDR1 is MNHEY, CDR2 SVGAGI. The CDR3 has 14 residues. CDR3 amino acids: CASSPRGADEKLFF. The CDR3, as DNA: TGTGCCAGCAGTCCCAGGGGGGCGGATGAAAAACTGTTTTTT.

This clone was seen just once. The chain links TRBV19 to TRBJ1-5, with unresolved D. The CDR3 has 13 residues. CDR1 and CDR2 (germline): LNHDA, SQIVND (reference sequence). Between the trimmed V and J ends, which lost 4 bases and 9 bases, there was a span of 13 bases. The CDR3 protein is CASSNQARGPQHF. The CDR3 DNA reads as TGTGCCAGTAGTAACCAGGCTCGCGGGCCCCAGCATTTT.

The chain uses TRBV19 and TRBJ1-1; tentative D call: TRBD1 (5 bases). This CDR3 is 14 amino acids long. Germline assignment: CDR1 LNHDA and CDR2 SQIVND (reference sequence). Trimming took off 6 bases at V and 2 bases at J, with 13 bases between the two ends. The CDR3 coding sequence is TGTGCCAGTAGCTTTGTCAGGGATAACACTGAAGCTTTCTTT. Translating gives CASSFVRDNTEAFF.

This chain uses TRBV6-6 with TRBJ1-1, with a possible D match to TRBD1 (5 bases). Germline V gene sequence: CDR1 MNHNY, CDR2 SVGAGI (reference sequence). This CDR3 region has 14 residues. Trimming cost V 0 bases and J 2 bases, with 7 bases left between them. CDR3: CASSYSGANTEAFF. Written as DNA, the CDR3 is TGTGCCAGCAGTTACTCCGGGGCAAACACTGAAGCTTTCTTT.

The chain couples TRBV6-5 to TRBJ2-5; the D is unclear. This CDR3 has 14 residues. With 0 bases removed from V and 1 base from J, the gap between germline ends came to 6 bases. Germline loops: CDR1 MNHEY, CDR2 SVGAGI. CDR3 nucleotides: TGTGCCAGCAGTTACTCAGCCGTCCAAGAGACCCAGTACTTC. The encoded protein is CASSYSAVQETQYF.

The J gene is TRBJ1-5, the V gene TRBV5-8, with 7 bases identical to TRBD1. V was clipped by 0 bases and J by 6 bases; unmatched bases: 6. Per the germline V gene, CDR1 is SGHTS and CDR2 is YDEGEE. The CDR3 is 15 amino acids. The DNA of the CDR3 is TGTGCCAGCAGCTTGGAGGTAGGGGGCCGTCAGCCCCAGCATTTT. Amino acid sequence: CASSLEVGGRQPQHF. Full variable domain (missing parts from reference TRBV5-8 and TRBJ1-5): EAGVTQSPTHLIKTRGQQATLRCSPISGHTSVYWYQQALGLGLQFLLWYDEGEERNRGNFPPRFSGRQFPNYSSELNVNALELEDSALYLCASSLEVGGRQPQHFGDGTRLSIL.

CDR3 region: CAREAFYEQYF. In nucleotides, the CDR3 is TGCGCCAGGGAGGCATTCTACGAGCAGTACTTC. This chain joins TRBV10-1 and TRBJ2-7, with D perhaps matching TRBD2 (5 bases). Trimming left V 9 bases short and J 3 bases short, with 9 bases between. Per the germline V gene, CDR1 is WNHNN and CDR2 is SYGVQD (reference sequence). The CDR3 contains 11 residues.

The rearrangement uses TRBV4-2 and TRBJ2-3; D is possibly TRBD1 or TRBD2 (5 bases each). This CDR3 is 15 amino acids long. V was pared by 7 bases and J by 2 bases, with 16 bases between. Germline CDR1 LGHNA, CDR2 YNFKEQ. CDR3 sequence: CASTRDATPTDTQYF. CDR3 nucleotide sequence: TGTGCCAGCACCCGGGACGCTACACCCACAGATACGCAGTATTTT.

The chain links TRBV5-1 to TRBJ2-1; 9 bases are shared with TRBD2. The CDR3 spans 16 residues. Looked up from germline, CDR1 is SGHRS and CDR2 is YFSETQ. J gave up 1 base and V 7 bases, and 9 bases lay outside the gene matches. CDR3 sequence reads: CASRDSGGKSYNEQFF. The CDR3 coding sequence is TGCGCCAGCCGTGATAGCGGGGGAAAGTCCTACAATGAGCAGTTCTTC.

The CDR3 spells CASSTGTGFTDTQYF. As DNA, the CDR3 is TGTGCCAGCAGCACCGGGACAGGGTTTACAGATACGCAGTATTTT. V and J are TRBV7-3 and TRBJ2-3; 9 bases map to TRBD1. The CDR3 has 15 amino acids. V shed 5 bases and J 3 bases; nucleotides not matched to a gene: 6. CDR1 is SGHTA, CDR2 FQGTGA, per germline.

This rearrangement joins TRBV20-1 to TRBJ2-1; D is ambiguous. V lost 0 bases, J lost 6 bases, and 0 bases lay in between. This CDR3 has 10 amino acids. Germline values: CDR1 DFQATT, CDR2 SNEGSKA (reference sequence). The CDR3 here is CSARDNEQFF. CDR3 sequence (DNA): TGCAGTGCTAGAGACAATGAGCAGTTCTTC.

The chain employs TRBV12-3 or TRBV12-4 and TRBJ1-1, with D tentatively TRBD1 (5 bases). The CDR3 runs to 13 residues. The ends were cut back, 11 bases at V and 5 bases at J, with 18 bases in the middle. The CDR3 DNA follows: TGTGCCTCTATAAGGGGTATGGATACTGAAGCTTTCTTT. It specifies CASIRGMDTEAFF.

This CDR3 is CASSPGVLSTENTEAFF. The CDR3 bases are TGTGCCAGCAGCCCGGGGGTTCTGAGCACAGAGAACACTGAAGCTTTCTTT. The chain is built from TRBV7-9 and TRBJ1-1; D is possibly TRBD1 (5 bases). Germline lookup yields CDR1 SEHNR and CDR2 FQNEAQ (reference sequence). This CDR3 contains 17 residues. V lost 5 bases to trimming and J lost 1 base, with 20 bases between them.

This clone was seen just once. The CDR3 DNA reads TGTGCCAGCAGCTTTCGGAACTCTGGAAACACCATATATTTT. It is translated as CASSFRNSGNTIYF. The rearrangement links TRBV7-2 to TRBJ1-3; D gene unclear. The germline V gene has CDR1 SGHTA and CDR2 FQGNSA. The CDR3 is made up of 14 amino acids. Trimming left V 3 bases short and J 0 bases short, with 6 bases between. Complete variable domain (other parts from reference TRBV7-2 and TRBJ1-3): GAGVSQSPSNKVTEKGKDVELRCDPISGHTALYWYRQSLGQGLEFLIYFQGNSAPDKSGLPSDRFSAERTGGSVSTLTIQRTQQEDSAVYLCASSFRNSGNTIYFGEGSWLTVV.

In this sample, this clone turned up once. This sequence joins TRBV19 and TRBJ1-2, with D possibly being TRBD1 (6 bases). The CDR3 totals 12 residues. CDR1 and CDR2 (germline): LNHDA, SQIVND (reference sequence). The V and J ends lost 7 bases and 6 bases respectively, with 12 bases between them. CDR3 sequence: CASNQGLNGYTF. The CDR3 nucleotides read TGTGCCAGTAACCAGGGGCTCAATGGCTACACCTTC.

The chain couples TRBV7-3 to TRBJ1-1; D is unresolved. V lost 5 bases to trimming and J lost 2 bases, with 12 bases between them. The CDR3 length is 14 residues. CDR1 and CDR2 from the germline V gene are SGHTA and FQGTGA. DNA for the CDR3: TGTGCCAGCAGCGTTTCAGGACCCAACACTGAAGCTTTCTTT. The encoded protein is CASSVSGPNTEAFF.

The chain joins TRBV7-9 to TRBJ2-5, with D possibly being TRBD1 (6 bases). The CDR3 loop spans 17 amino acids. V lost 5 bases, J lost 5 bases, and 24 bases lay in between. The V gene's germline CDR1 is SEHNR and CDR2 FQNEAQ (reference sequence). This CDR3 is CASSPGGGTGIRETQYF. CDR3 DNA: TGTGCCAGCAGCCCCGGTGGGGGTACAGGGATCCGGGAGACCCAGTACTTC. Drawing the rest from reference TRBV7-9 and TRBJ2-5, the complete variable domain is DTGVSQNPRHKITKRGQNVTFRCDPISEHNRLYWYRQTLGQGPEFLTYFQNEAQLEKSRLLSDRFSAERPKGSFSTLEIQRTEQGDSAMYLCASSPGGGTGIRETQYFGPGTRLLVL.

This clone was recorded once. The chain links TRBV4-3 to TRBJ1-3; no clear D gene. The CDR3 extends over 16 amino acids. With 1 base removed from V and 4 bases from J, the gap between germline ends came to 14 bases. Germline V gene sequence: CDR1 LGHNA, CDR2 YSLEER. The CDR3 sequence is CASSQVTGRGGNTIYF. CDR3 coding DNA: TGCGCCAGCAGCCAAGTGACGGGAAGAGGGGGAAACACCATATATTTT.